This T cell receptor (beta chain) emerged from a study of blood T cell repertoires in COVID-19. Study-wide background: Acute and convalescent COVID-19 samples came from the United States, Italy and Spain. Sources were T cells, B-cell-depleted T cells, or PBMCs; the material itself was cDNA or gDNA.

Original analysis: Researchers report that nucleated cell counts were estimated from reference gene primer amplification. Sequenced by immunoSEQ multiplex PCR; TCRdb stores in-frame clones only, minus some. D and trimming were read from the DNA, whereas the V and J calls and clone size are those reported in that table. The repertoire holds around 170,000 clones, with 70% to 90% as singletons. Germline CDR1 SGHRS, CDR2 YFSETQ. The CDR3 extends over 13 amino acids. The V and J ends lost 4 bases and 4 bases, in that order; junction bases with no gene match: 4. This receptor was identified in a man between 50 and 59 years old with active or convalescent COVID-19. The sample consisted of peripheral blood. V and J are TRBV5-1 and TRBJ2-7; 8 bases are a match to TRBD1. This CDR3 is CASSQGQVYEQYF. Here the CDR3 DNA reads TGCGCCAGCAGCCAGGGACAGGTATACGAGCAGTACTTC.